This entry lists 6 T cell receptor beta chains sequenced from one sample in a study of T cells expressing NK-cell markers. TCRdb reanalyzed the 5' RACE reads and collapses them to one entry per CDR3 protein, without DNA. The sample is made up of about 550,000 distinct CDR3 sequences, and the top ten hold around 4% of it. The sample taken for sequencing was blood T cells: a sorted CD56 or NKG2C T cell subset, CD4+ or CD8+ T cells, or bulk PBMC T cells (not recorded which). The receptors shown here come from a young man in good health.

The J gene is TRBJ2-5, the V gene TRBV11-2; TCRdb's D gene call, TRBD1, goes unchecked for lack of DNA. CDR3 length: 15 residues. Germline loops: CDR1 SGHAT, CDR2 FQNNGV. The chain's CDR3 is CASSLEGDKQETQYF. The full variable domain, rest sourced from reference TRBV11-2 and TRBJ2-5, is EAGVAQSPRYKIIEKRQSVAFWCNPISGHATLYWYQQILGQGPKLLIQFQNNGVVDDSQLPKDRFSAERLKGVDSTLKIQPAKLEDSAVYLCASSLEGDKQETQYFGPGTRLLVL.

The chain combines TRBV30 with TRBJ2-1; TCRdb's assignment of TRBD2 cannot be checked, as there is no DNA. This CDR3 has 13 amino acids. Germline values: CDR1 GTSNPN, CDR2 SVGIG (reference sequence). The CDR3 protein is CAWSLVEGTEQFF.

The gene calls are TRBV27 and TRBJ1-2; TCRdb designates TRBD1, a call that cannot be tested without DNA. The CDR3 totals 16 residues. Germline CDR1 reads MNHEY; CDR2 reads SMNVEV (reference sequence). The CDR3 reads CASSLSSGHQIYGYTF.

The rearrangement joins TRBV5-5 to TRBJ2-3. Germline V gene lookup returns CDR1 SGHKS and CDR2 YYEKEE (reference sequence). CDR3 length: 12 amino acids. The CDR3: CASSSSHLAQYF.

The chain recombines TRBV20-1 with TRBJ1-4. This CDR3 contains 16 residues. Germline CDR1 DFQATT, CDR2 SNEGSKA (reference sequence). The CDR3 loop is CSASPLAQATNEKLFF.

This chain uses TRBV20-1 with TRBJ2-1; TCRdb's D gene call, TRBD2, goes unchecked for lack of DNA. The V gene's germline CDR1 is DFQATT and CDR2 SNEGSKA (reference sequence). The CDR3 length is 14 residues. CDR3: CSAALANQNNEQFF.